The present T cell receptor beta chain was sequenced within a study of blood T cell repertoires in COVID-19. Study details: From T cells, B-cell-depleted T cells, or PBMCs came the material, which was cDNA or gDNA.

The V gene lost 5 bases and the J gene lost 1 base, with 10 bases spanning the gap. This CDR3 is 14 amino acids long. Germline V gene data show CDR1 as MNHEY and CDR2 as SVGAGI. In the original workflow: For nucleated cells, counts were estimated from reference gene primer amplification. The table came from immunoSEQ multiplex PCR; TCRdb's copy has only in-frame clones and leaves some out. The V and J calls and clone size were taken over from that table, and D and trimming were inferred from the DNA. The table records approximately 230,000 clones, about nine tenths of them present only once. The sequence derives from a man aged 25 to 40 who had recovered from COVID-19. The chain uses TRBV6-5 and TRBJ2-3; tentative D call: TRBD1 (6 bases). What was sequenced was peripheral blood. The CDR3 spells CASSQRTGTDTQYF. The DNA of the CDR3 is TGTGCCAGCAGTCAACGGACAGGCACAGATACGCAGTATTTT.